This TCR beta chain was recovered during a study of blood T cell repertoires in COVID-19. For the study at large: Collection of acute and convalescent COVID-19 samples took place in the United States, Italy and Spain. The cDNA or gDNA used as material had been derived from T cells, B-cell-depleted T cells, or PBMCs.

Study processing details: Researchers report that nucleated cell counts were estimated from reference gene primer amplification. TCRdb's copy holds only in-frame clones and misses some; the assay was immunoSEQ multiplex PCR. V and J calls and clone size come straight from that table; D and trimming were deduced from the DNA. The sample holds 200,000 or so clones, about nine tenths seen once. Trimming cost V 3 bases and J 2 bases, with 8 bases left between them. The V gene's germline CDR1 is WNHNN and CDR2 SYGVQD (reference sequence). The CDR3 extends over 14 amino acids. The source of this sequence is a man in his fifties with acute or convalescent COVID-19. Material: peripheral blood. The chain combines TRBV10-1 with TRBJ1-3, with a weak D call TRBD1 (5 bases). The CDR3: CASSEAGAGNTIYF. CDR3 coding DNA: TGCGCCAGCAGTGAAGCGGGGGCTGGAAACACCATATATTTT.